What follows are 21 T cell receptor beta chains derived from one specimen sequenced in a study of PD-L1 blockade in urothelial cancer. The repertoire was sequenced with immunoSEQ multiplex PCR; TCRdb's copy has only in-frame clones and lacks some. This sample has tens of thousands of clones, with 82% found just once. Sequenced material: PBMCs, taken around atezolizumab (anti-PD-L1) treatment. These receptor sequences come from a man in his sixties with urothelial cancer.

The genes are TRBV2 and TRBJ2-1; 8 bases map to TRBD1. The CDR3 loop spans 12 amino acids. Germline values: CDR1 SNHLY, CDR2 FYNNEI. The ends lost 8 bases at V and 9 bases at J; junction bases unmatched: 6. The DNA for the CDR3 is TGTGCCAGCGAACAGGGGGTGGGTGAGCAGTTCTTC. This gives the protein CASEQGVGEQFF.

The rearrangement joins TRBV4-1 to TRBJ2-3; D is unclear. The CDR3 has 14 residues. Looked up from germline, CDR1 is MGHRA and CDR2 is YSYEKL. Between the trimmed V and J ends, which lost 3 bases and 4 bases, there was a span of 11 bases. In nucleotides, the CDR3 is TGCGCCAGCAGCCAGGTCGACATTGCAGATACGCAGTATTTT. This gives the protein CASSQVDIADTQYF.

The chain recombines TRBV30 with TRBJ2-6; unclear D gene. CDR1 GTSNPN and CDR2 SVGIG come from the germline V gene (reference sequence). This CDR3 has 19 residues. Trimming pared 3 bases from V and 1 base from J, leaving 22 bases between. CDR3 sequence (DNA): TGTGCCTGGAGGGGTCCAGGCCCCAAAGGTTATTCTGGGGCCAACGTCCTGACTTTC. Amino acids: CAWRGPGPKGYSGANVLTF. The whole variable domain, remainder taken from reference TRBV30 and TRBJ2-6, is SQTIHQWPATLVQPVGSPLSLECTVEGTSNPNLYWYRQAAGRGLQLLFYSVGIGQISSEVPQNLSASRPQDRQFILSSKKLLLSDSGFYLCAWRGPGPKGYSGANVLTFGAGSRLTVL.

The chain is built from TRBV10-3 and TRBJ2-2; D may be TRBD2 (6 bases). This CDR3 comprises 14 residues. Germline values: CDR1 ENHRY, CDR2 SYGVKD. Trimming pared 3 bases from V and 4 bases from J, leaving 9 bases between. The CDR3 region has the DNA TGTGCCATCAGTGATGTGGGGGGCACCGGGGAGCTGTTTTTT. Protein product: CAISDVGGTGELFF.

The chain employs TRBV6-1 and TRBJ2-7; 8 bases map to TRBD1. CDR1 MNHNS and CDR2 SASEGT come from the germline V gene. Losses at the gene ends were 6 bases for V and 3 bases for J; bases not matched to a gene: 4. The CDR3 spans 13 residues. DNA for the CDR3: TGTGCCAGCAGCGACAGGGGACACTACGAGCAGTACTTC. Translation gives CASSDRGHYEQYF.

This sequence joins TRBV6-5 and TRBJ1-4; D gene ambiguous. The germline V gene encodes CDR1 MNHEY and CDR2 SVGAGI. The germline V and J ends were trimmed by 6 bases and 7 bases, with 12 bases remaining between them. This CDR3 comprises 13 residues. The CDR3 sequence is CASSRMRVEKLFF. Written as DNA, the CDR3 is TGTGCCAGCAGCCGGATGAGGGTTGAAAAACTGTTTTTT.

The chain is built from TRBV5-1 and TRBJ1-6; no definite D call. This CDR3 is built from 15 residues. The V gene lost 4 bases and the J gene lost 10 bases, with 18 bases spanning the gap. Germline V gene data show CDR1 as SGHRS and CDR2 as YFSETQ. The CDR3, as DNA: TGCGCCAGCAGCCCCCTTGGCGGAATTAGGTCACCCCTCCACTTT. This translates into CASSPLGGIRSPLHF.

The chain recombines TRBV20-1 with TRBJ2-7; tentative D call: TRBD2 (6 bases). Trimming removed 2 bases at V and 7 bases at J, with 9 bases between. The CDR3 length is 11 residues. The germline CDR1 and CDR2 sequences are DFQATT and SNEGSKA (reference sequence). CDR3 sequence: CSARNLAEQYF. CDR3 nucleotide sequence: TGCAGTGCTAGAAATCTAGCGGAGCAGTACTTC.

The chain employs TRBV10-3 and TRBJ2-2; weak D call: TRBD1 (6 bases). Germline CDR1 reads ENHRY; CDR2 reads SYGVKD. The CDR3 covers 13 residues. Trimming took 4 bases from V and 8 from J, leaving 11 bases between them. The CDR3, as DNA: TGTGCCATCAGTGCGCAGGGGTGGGGGGAGCTGTTTTTT. The encoded protein is CAISAQGWGELFF.

The CDR3 DNA reads as TGTGCCTCGGGAGGGCATGGCTATAATTCACCCCTCCACTTT. Amino acids: CASGGHGYNSPLHF. The V and J genes are TRBV6-5 and TRBJ1-6, with D uncertain. Germline assignment: CDR1 MNHEY and CDR2 SVGAGI. The V gene lost 11 bases and the J gene lost 3 bases, with 14 bases spanning the gap. This CDR3 is built from 14 residues.

On this clone itself: At one of its ends the junction is not consistent with the germline gene, which may arise from a read error. The chain joins TRBV30 to TRBJ2-7; 7 bases match TRBD1. The CDR3 is 17 amino acids. Germline V CDR1 and CDR2: GTSNPN, SVGIG (reference sequence). Here the CDR3 reads CAWSVKGVGGASHEQYF. The CDR3 nucleotides are TGTGCCTGGAGTGTAAAAGGTGTAGGGGGCGCCTCCCACGAGCAGTACTTC.

V usage is TRBV28 and J usage is TRBJ1-2; D may be TRBD1 (5 bases). Trimming took off 6 bases at V and 8 bases at J, with 19 bases between the two ends. Germline V gene sequence: CDR1 MDHEN, CDR2 SYDVKM. CDR3 size: 14 residues. The CDR3 coding sequence is TGTGCCAGCAGCCATAACCCGCGGGGGGAGGGCTACACCTTC. It codes for CASSHNPRGEGYTF.

The chain uses TRBV18 and TRBJ1-6, with 7 positions matching TRBD1. Germline CDR1 and CDR2: KGHSH and LQKENI. Trimming took 3 bases from V and 6 from J; bases not matched to a gene: 5. The CDR3 length is 15 residues. The CDR3 DNA follows: TGTGCCAGCTCACCGTATGGACAGGTTAATTCACCCCTCCACTTT. Translation: CASSPYGQVNSPLHF.

V is TRBV29-1 and J is TRBJ1-4; 8 bases line up with TRBD1. The CDR3 length is 15 residues. V shed 6 bases and J 0 bases; nucleotides not matched to a gene: 6. Germline assignment: CDR1 SQVTM and CDR2 ANQGSEA. The CDR3 region is CSVSGTGPTNEKLFF. In DNA, the CDR3 is TGCAGCGTCTCCGGGACAGGTCCAACTAATGAAAAACTGTTTTTT.

The chain carries TRBV30 and TRBJ1-4; D not resolved. Looked up from germline, CDR1 is GTSNPN and CDR2 is SVGIG (reference sequence). The CDR3 has 13 residues. The V gene lost 2 bases and the J gene lost 8 bases, with 12 bases spanning the gap. The CDR3 DNA follows: TGTGCCTGGAGTCTTCAGGATGGGGAAAAACTGTTTTTT. Its protein is CAWSLQDGEKLFF.

About this clone itself: Within the sample, other DNA sequences also encode this same CDR3. J is TRBJ1-1 and V is TRBV2; D is ambiguous. Per the germline V gene, CDR1 is SNHLY and CDR2 is FYNNEI. The CDR3 runs 14 residues. V was trimmed by 0 bases and J by 1 base, leaving 6 bases between them. The CDR3 DNA reads as TGTGCCAGCAGTGAAGCGCGGGGGAACACTGAAGCTTTCTTT. Translated: CASSEARGNTEAFF.

The V gene is TRBV20-1, the J gene TRBJ1-2; no clear D. Trimming pared 1 base from V and 5 bases from J, leaving 5 bases between. The CDR3 runs 11 residues. Germline V lookup: CDR1 DFQATT, CDR2 SNEGSKA (reference sequence). CDR3 in amino acids: CSARVEYGYTF. In nucleotides, the CDR3 is TGCAGTGCTAGAGTAGAGTATGGCTACACCTTC.

The V call is TRBV6-5, the J call TRBJ1-4; D uncertain. This CDR3 spans 15 amino acids. The germline V gene encodes CDR1 MNHEY and CDR2 SVGAGI. V lost 3 bases and J lost 10, with 18 bases in between. The CDR3 coding sequence is TGTGCCAGCAGTTATAATAGGGAAGCGGGTGGAAAACTGTTTTTT. This encodes CASSYNREAGGKLFF.

The table lists this clone with a few counts. The chain links TRBV9 to TRBJ1-3, with D maybe TRBD1 (6 bases). Trimming stripped 0 bases from V and 2 bases from J, with 9 bases between. The CDR3 has 15 amino acids. Germline CDR1 and CDR2: SGDLS and YYNGEE. CDR3 loop: CASSVEGTTGNTIYF. DNA of the CDR3: TGTGCCAGCAGCGTAGAAGGGACAACTGGAAACACCATATATTTT. The full variable domain, its missing parts supplied by reference TRBV9 and TRBJ1-3, is DSGVTQTPKHLITATGQRVTLRCSPRSGDLSVYWYQQSLDQGLQFLIQYYNGEERAKGNILERFSAQQFPDLHSELNLSSLELGDSALYFCASSVEGTTGNTIYFGEGSWLTVV.

This clone has more than one count but fewer than ten. This chain uses TRBV7-9 with TRBJ1-3, with D hard to call. The ends were cut back, 7 bases at V and 0 bases at J, with 13 bases in the middle. The CDR3 is 15 residues long. Germline-derived CDR1 and CDR2 are SEHNR and FQNEAQ (reference sequence). CDR3 sequence reads: CASNRGLSSGNTIYF. In nucleotides, the CDR3 is TGTGCCAGCAACCGTGGACTTTCCTCTGGAAACACCATATATTTT.

The chain employs TRBV28 and TRBJ1-5, with 9 bases aligning to TRBD1. Losses at the gene ends were 5 bases for V and 5 bases for J; bases not matched to a gene: 10. Per germline, CDR1 MDHEN and CDR2 SYDVKM. The CDR3 length is 16 residues. The CDR3: CASSHGGTGFDQPQHF. The CDR3 DNA reads as TGTGCCAGCAGTCATGGAGGGACAGGGTTTGATCAGCCCCAGCATTTT.